The rows below give T cell receptor beta chains drawn from one sample of a study of blood T cell repertoires in COVID-19. This table comes from immunoSEQ multiplex PCR, and its TCRdb copy is limited to in-frame clones, with some not included. Of some 140,000 clones listed, approximately 88% were seen once; the top ten hold approximately 18%. Specimen: peripheral blood. The origin of the receptors is a woman of 80 years or more with acute or convalescent COVID-19. CDR3s include the opening cysteine and the closing phenylalanine or tryptophan. A D gene is named only where the DNA matches it firmly. Only part of the rows carry a size: once, few, many, or a class if the clone is expanded.

D gene: TRBD1
clone size: once
V gene: TRBV19
J gene: TRBJ2-1
CDR3 DNA: TGTGCCAGTAGTAGAGTCGGACAGGGGGCTTCGAATGAGCAGTTCTTC
CDR3 protein: CASSRVGQGASNEQFF

D gene: -
clone size: -
V gene: TRBV10-1
J gene: TRBJ1-5
CDR3 DNA: TGCGCCAGCAGGGAGGGAGGCAATCAGCCCCAGCATTTT
CDR3 protein: CASREGGNQPQHF

D gene: TRBD1
clone size: few
V gene: TRBV11-2
J gene: TRBJ1-2
CDR3 DNA: TGTGCCAGCAGCTTAAGGGACAGGGGGCGCCCGGAGTATGGCTACACCTTC
CDR3 protein: CASSLRDRGRPEYGYTF

D gene: TRBD2
clone size: few
V gene: TRBV10-2
J gene: TRBJ2-7
CDR3 DNA: TGCGCCAGCAGTCAGGTCCGGGGGGGATCCTACGAGCAGTACTTC
CDR3 protein: CASSQVRGGSYEQYF

D gene: -
clone size: -
V gene: TRBV7-9
J gene: TRBJ1-1
CDR3 DNA: TGTGCCAGCAGTCCCTCGGGCACTGAAGCTTTCTTT
CDR3 protein: CASSPSGTEAFF

D gene: TRBD1
clone size: -
V gene: TRBV5-1
J gene: TRBJ2-7
CDR3 DNA: TGCGCCAGCAGCTTAACAGGGGCCGTCTACGAGCAGTACTTC
CDR3 protein: CASSLTGAVYEQYF

D gene: TRBD2
clone size: once
V gene: TRBV24-1
J gene: TRBJ2-5
CDR3 DNA: TGTGCCACCAGTGATTTGTCGGGGGGGCAAGAGACCCAGTACTTC
CDR3 protein: CATSDLSGGQETQYF

D gene: TRBD1
clone size: -
V gene: TRBV7-2
J gene: TRBJ1-6
CDR3 DNA: TGTGCCAGCAGCTACCCCGGGACAGAGCCTTCACCCCTCCACTTT
CDR3 protein: CASSYPGTEPSPLHF

D gene: -
clone size: -
V gene: TRBV27
J gene: TRBJ1-6
CDR3 DNA: TGTGCCAGCAGTTCCGCCCGGGAATGGGGTAATTCACCCCTCCACTTT
CDR3 protein: CASSSAREWGNSPLHF

D gene: TRBD1
clone size: -
V gene: TRBV18
J gene: TRBJ1-3
CDR3 DNA: TGTGCCAGCTCACCGGGACAGGGAAACACCATATATTTT
CDR3 protein: CASSPGQGNTIYF

D gene: TRBD1
clone size: -
V gene: TRBV19
J gene: TRBJ1-2
CDR3 DNA: TGTGCCACCGCCCGACAGGGTTATGGCTACACCTTC
CDR3 protein: CATARQGYGYTF

D gene: -
clone size: -
V gene: TRBV15
J gene: TRBJ2-1
CDR3 DNA: TGTGCCACCAGCAGAGATGGGGCCCAGATAACCAATGAGCAGTTCTTC
CDR3 protein: CATSRDGAQITNEQFF

D gene: -
clone size: few
V gene: TRBV6-5
J gene: TRBJ1-1
CDR3 DNA: TGTGCCAGCAGTTACCGGGAGGGGAACACTGAAGCTTTCTTT
CDR3 protein: CASSYREGNTEAFF

D gene: -
clone size: -
V gene: TRBV5-6
J gene: TRBJ2-1
CDR3 DNA: TGTGCCAGCAGCGCCCAAACAGGGCATGAGCAGTTCTTC
CDR3 protein: CASSAQTGHEQFF

D gene: -
clone size: -
V gene: TRBV18
J gene: TRBJ1-1
CDR3 DNA: TGTGCCAGCTCACCTCGTCATGGGGGCGTGAACACTGAAGCTTTCTTT
CDR3 protein: CASSPRHGGVNTEAFF

D gene: -
clone size: -
V gene: TRBV10-2
J gene: TRBJ2-7
CDR3 DNA: TGCGCCAGCCTCCCTCGGGACCGCGGGACCTACGAGCAGTACTTC
CDR3 protein: CASLPRDRGTYEQYF

D gene: -
clone size: -
V gene: TRBV19
J gene: TRBJ2-5
CDR3 DNA: TGTGCCAGTAGCCCACAGCTTTCGTTGGCGGGAGAGACCCAGTACTTC
CDR3 protein: CASSPQLSLAGETQYF

D gene: TRBD1
clone size: -
V gene: TRBV5-1
J gene: TRBJ1-3
CDR3 DNA: TGCGCCAGCAGCGATCCGGGACAGCACCGAAACACCATATATTTT
CDR3 protein: CASSDPGQHRNTIYF

D gene: TRBD2
clone size: -
V gene: TRBV3-1/TRBV3-2
J gene: TRBJ2-7
CDR3 DNA: TGTGCCAGCAGCCATGGGGGGGCGACTAGCGGGAGGCCGGGCTCCTACGAGCAGTACTTC
CDR3 protein: CASSHGGATSGRPGSYEQYF

D gene: -
clone size: -
V gene: TRBV4-3
J gene: TRBJ2-3
CDR3 DNA: TGCGCCAGCAGCCAAGGACTAGGGGACGATACGCAGTATTTT
CDR3 protein: CASSQGLGDDTQYF

D gene: -
clone size: -
V gene: TRBV19
J gene: TRBJ1-2
CDR3 DNA: TGTGCCAGTACCGACGGGAACAGAAGCCCTTCTAACTATGGCTACACCTTC
CDR3 protein: CASTDGNRSPSNYGYTF

D gene: -
clone size: -
V gene: TRBV7-2
J gene: TRBJ1-3
CDR3 DNA: TGTGCCAGCAGCCCTAATGTGGGGCGGTACTCTGGAAACACCATATATTTT
CDR3 protein: CASSPNVGRYSGNTIYF

D gene: -
clone size: once
V gene: TRBV29-1
J gene: TRBJ2-1
CDR3 DNA: TGCAGCGCAGACCTAGATCACGGTGAGCAGTTCTTC
CDR3 protein: CSADLDHGEQFF

D gene: TRBD2
clone size: -
V gene: TRBV5-4
J gene: TRBJ2-2
CDR3 DNA: TGTGCCAGCAGCATCCCACTAGCGGGGGGGAGCGACACCGGGGAGCTGTTTTTT
CDR3 protein: CASSIPLAGGSDTGELFF

D gene: TRBD2
clone size: -
V gene: TRBV6-2/TRBV6-3
J gene: TRBJ2-1
CDR3 DNA: TGTGCCAGCAGTTGGGTACCAGGACTAGCGGGAATAAATGAGCAGTTCTTC
CDR3 protein: CASSWVPGLAGINEQFF

D gene: TRBD2
clone size: -
V gene: TRBV3-1/TRBV3-2
J gene: TRBJ2-3
CDR3 DNA: TGTGCCAGCAGCCCGCAACTAGCGCCGTACACAGATACGCAGTATTTT
CDR3 protein: CASSPQLAPYTDTQYF

D gene: TRBD2
clone size: -
V gene: TRBV25-1
J gene: TRBJ2-5
CDR3 DNA: TGTGCCAGCAGACCAAACTGGGCTAGCGGAGACCAAGAGACCCAGTACTTC
CDR3 protein: CASRPNWASGDQETQYF

D gene: TRBD2
clone size: few
V gene: TRBV6-6
J gene: TRBJ2-5
CDR3 DNA: TGTGCCAGCAGTTCCGGGACTAGCGGTAATCGAGAGACCCAGTACTTC
CDR3 protein: CASSSGTSGNRETQYF

D gene: -
clone size: -
V gene: TRBV6-6
J gene: TRBJ2-1
CDR3 DNA: TGTGCCAGCAGTGAGACTCCTTTCAATGAGCAGTTCTTC
CDR3 protein: CASSETPFNEQFF

D gene: TRBD1
clone size: -
V gene: TRBV6-2/TRBV6-3
J gene: TRBJ1-2
CDR3 DNA: TGTGCCAGCAGTGACAGGGGCCAGGTTCATGGCTACACCTTC
CDR3 protein: CASSDRGQVHGYTF

D gene: -
clone size: -
V gene: TRBV7-9
J gene: TRBJ2-1
CDR3 DNA: TGTGCCAGCAGCTTAGGAACGACGGGGATCTACAATGAGCAGTTCTTC
CDR3 protein: CASSLGTTGIYNEQFF

D gene: TRBD2
clone size: -
V gene: TRBV7-9
J gene: TRBJ2-2
CDR3 DNA: TGTGCCAGCAGCTTAGTTTTTAGCGGGAGGAACCGCGACACCGGGGAGCTGTTTTTT
CDR3 protein: CASSLVFSGRNRDTGELFF

D gene: TRBD1
clone size: -
V gene: TRBV19
J gene: TRBJ2-1
CDR3 DNA: TGTGCCAGTAGTAGTCCAGACAGGGGGTTCTACAATGAGCAGTTCTTC
CDR3 protein: CASSSPDRGFYNEQFF

D gene: -
clone size: -
V gene: TRBV11-3
J gene: TRBJ1-1
CDR3 DNA: TGTGCCAGCAGCTTCCCCTCGGGTGAAGCTTTCTTT
CDR3 protein: CASSFPSGEAFF

D gene: -
clone size: once
V gene: TRBV29-1
J gene: TRBJ2-7
CDR3 DNA: TGCAGCGCAGGTGTGTGGACAACCTCCTACGAGCAGTACTTC
CDR3 protein: CSAGVWTTSYEQYF

D gene: TRBD2
clone size: -
V gene: TRBV4-3
J gene: TRBJ2-1
CDR3 DNA: TGCGCCAGCAGCCAAGATTTGGTGATATCCGGGAGGAATGAGCAGTTCTTC
CDR3 protein: CASSQDLVISGRNEQFF

D gene: TRBD1
clone size: -
V gene: TRBV4-1
J gene: TRBJ1-3
CDR3 DNA: TGCGCCAGCAGCCAAGCCTCAGGGGGATTCGAGGACACCATATATTTT
CDR3 protein: CASSQASGGFEDTIYF

D gene: -
clone size: -
V gene: TRBV5-5
J gene: TRBJ1-3
CDR3 DNA: TGTGCCAGCAGCTTCGGGGTCGGAAACACCATATATTTT
CDR3 protein: CASSFGVGNTIYF

D gene: -
clone size: -
V gene: TRBV7-2
J gene: TRBJ2-1
CDR3 DNA: TGTGCCAGCAGCTTGACCTCTCAAAGGGGTGAGCAGTTCTTC
CDR3 protein: CASSLTSQRGEQFF

D gene: -
clone size: -
V gene: TRBV7-9
J gene: TRBJ1-2
CDR3 DNA: TGTGCCAGCAGCTTTCAGGACTATGGCTACACCTTC
CDR3 protein: CASSFQDYGYTF

D gene: TRBD2
clone size: -
V gene: TRBV7-9
J gene: TRBJ2-1
CDR3 DNA: TGTGCCAGCAGCCCAACTAGCGGGAGGGCCCCCAATGAGCAGTTCTTC
CDR3 protein: CASSPTSGRAPNEQFF

D gene: TRBD1
clone size: -
V gene: TRBV5-4
J gene: TRBJ2-7
CDR3 DNA: TGTGCCAGCAGCTTAGGGACAGGGAGGTACGAGCAGTACTTC
CDR3 protein: CASSLGTGRYEQYF

D gene: -
clone size: -
V gene: TRBV5-5
J gene: TRBJ1-1
CDR3 DNA: TGTGCCAGCACCTTCCACGGGGGGCGCCCTGAAGCTTTCTTT
CDR3 protein: CASTFHGGRPEAFF

D gene: TRBD1
clone size: -
V gene: TRBV6-2/TRBV6-3
J gene: TRBJ1-5
CDR3 DNA: TGTGCCAGCAGTTCGGACAGGGGTGACCAGCCCCAGCATTTT
CDR3 protein: CASSSDRGDQPQHF

D gene: -
clone size: -
V gene: TRBV30
J gene: TRBJ1-3
CDR3 DNA: TGTGCCTGGAGTAGGGGGAACACCATATATTTT
CDR3 protein: CAWSRGNTIYF

D gene: -
clone size: -
V gene: TRBV6-5
J gene: TRBJ2-2
CDR3 DNA: TGTGCCAGCAGAGTAACAGGGTCCACCGGGGAGCTGTTTTTT
CDR3 protein: CASRVTGSTGELFF

D gene: -
clone size: -
V gene: TRBV27
J gene: TRBJ2-5
CDR3 DNA: TGTGCCAGCAGGCAGCTCCGAACCAGCGTAGAGACCCAGTACTTC
CDR3 protein: CASRQLRTSVETQYF

D gene: -
clone size: -
V gene: TRBV30
J gene: TRBJ2-7
CDR3 DNA: TGTGCCTGGACCAGCGGCACCTACGAGCAGTACTTC
CDR3 protein: CAWTSGTYEQYF

D gene: TRBD1
clone size: -
V gene: TRBV7-2
J gene: TRBJ1-1
CDR3 DNA: TGTGCCAGCAGCTTAGTATCCCGGACAGGGCGCACTGAAGCTTTCTTT
CDR3 protein: CASSLVSRTGRTEAFF